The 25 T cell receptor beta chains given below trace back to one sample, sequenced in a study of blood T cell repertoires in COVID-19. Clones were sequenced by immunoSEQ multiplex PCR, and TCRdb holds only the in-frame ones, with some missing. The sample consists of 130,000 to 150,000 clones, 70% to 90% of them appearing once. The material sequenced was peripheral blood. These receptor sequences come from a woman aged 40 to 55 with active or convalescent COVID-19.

The CDR3 DNA reads as TGTGCCATCTGGGCCCAGGGCTATAGCAATCAGCCCCAGCATTTT. Translating gives CAIWAQGYSNQPQHF. This sequence joins TRBV10-3 and TRBJ1-5; TRBD1 might be the D (5 bases). The V end was cut by 8 bases, the J end by 0 bases, with 14 bases between. The germline V gene has CDR1 ENHRY and CDR2 SYGVKD. This CDR3 has 15 amino acids.

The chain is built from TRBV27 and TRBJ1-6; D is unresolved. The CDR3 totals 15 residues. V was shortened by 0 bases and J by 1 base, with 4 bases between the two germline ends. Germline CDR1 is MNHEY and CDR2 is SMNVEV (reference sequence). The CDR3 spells CASSLSRSYNSPLHF. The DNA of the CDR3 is TGTGCCAGCAGTTTATCGAGGTCCTATAATTCACCCCTCCACTTT.

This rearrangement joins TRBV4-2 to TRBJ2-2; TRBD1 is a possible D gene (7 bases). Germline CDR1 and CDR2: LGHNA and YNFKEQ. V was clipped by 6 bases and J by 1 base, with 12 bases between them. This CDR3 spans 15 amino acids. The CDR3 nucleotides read TGTGCCAGCAGGCCAGGGGGACTGAACACCGGGGAGCTGTTTTTT. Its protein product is CASRPGGLNTGELFF.

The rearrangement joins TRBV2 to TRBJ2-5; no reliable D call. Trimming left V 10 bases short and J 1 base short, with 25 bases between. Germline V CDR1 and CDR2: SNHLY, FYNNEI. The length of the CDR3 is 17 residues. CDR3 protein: CATLTLIPGIFQETQYF. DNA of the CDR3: TGTGCCACCCTGACACTTATTCCCGGTATCTTCCAAGAGACCCAGTACTTC.

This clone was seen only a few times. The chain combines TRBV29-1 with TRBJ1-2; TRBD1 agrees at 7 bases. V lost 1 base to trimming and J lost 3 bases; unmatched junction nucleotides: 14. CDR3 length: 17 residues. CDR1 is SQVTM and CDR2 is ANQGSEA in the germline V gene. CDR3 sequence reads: CSVEVLPFRGEDYGYTF. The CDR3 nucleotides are TGCAGCGTTGAAGTTCTCCCTTTCAGGGGGGAAGACTATGGCTACACCTTC.

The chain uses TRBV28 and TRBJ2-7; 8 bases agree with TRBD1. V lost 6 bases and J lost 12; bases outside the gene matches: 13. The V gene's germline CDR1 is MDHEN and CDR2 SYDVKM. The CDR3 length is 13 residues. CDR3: CASSPAGGVIAYF. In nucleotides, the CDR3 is TGTGCCAGCAGCCCCGCAGGGGGCGTCATAGCGTACTTC.

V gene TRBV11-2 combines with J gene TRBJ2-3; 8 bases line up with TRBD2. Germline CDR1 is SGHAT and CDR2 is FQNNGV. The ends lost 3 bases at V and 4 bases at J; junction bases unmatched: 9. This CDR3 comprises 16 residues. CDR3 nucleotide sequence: TGTGCCAGCAGCTTGGTGACTAGCGTAGCGGCAGATACGCAGTATTTT. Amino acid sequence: CASSLVTSVAADTQYF.

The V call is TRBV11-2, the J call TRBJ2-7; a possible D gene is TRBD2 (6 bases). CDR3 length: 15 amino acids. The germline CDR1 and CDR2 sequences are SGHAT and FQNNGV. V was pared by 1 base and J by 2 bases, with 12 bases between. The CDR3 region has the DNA TGTGCCAGCAGCTTAGTCGTCGGCGGGGCCTACGAGCAGTACTTC. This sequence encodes CASSLVVGGAYEQYF. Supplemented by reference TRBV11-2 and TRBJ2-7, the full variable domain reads EAGVAQSPRYKIIEKRQSVAFWCNPISGHATLYWYQQILGQGPKLLIQFQNNGVVDDSQLPKDRFSAERLKGVDSTLKIQPAKLEDSAVYLCASSLVVGGAYEQYFGPGTRLTVT.

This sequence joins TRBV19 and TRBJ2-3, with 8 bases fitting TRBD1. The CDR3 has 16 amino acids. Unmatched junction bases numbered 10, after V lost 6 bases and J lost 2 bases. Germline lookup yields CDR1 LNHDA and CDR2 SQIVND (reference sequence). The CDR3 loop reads CASRPTGTGYTDTQYF. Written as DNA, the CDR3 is TGTGCCAGTAGACCGACCGGGACAGGCTACACAGATACGCAGTATTTT.

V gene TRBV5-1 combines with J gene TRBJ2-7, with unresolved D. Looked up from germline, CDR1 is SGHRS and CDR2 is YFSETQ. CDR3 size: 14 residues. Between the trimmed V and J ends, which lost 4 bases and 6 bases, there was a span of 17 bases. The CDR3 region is CASSKQWAESEQYF. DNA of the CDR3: TGCGCCAGCAGCAAGCAATGGGCCGAGAGCGAGCAGTACTTC.

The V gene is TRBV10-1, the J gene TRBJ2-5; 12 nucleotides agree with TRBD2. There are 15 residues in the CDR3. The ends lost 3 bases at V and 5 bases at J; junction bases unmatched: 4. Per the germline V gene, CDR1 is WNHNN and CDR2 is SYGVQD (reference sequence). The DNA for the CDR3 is TGCGCCAGCAGTGAACTAGCGGGAGGCCGGGAGACCCAGTACTTC. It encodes CASSELAGGRETQYF.

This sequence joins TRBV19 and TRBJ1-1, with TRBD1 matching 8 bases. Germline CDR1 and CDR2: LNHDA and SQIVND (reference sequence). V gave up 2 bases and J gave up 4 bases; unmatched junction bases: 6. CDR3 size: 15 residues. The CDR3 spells CASSIPRTGSTEAFF. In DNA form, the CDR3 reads TGTGCCAGTAGTATACCCCGGACAGGGTCCACTGAAGCTTTCTTT.

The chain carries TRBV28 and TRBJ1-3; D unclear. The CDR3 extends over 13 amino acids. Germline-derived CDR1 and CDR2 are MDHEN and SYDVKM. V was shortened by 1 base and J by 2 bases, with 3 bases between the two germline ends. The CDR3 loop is CASSLSTGNTIYF. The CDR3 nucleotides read TGTGCCAGCAGTTTATCTACTGGAAACACCATATATTTT. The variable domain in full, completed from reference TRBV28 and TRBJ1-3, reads DVKVTQSSRYLVKRTGEKVFLECVQDMDHENMFWYRQDPGLGLRLIYFSYDVKMKEKGDIPEGYSVSREKKERFSLILESASTNQTSMYLCASSLSTGNTIYFGEGSWLTVV.

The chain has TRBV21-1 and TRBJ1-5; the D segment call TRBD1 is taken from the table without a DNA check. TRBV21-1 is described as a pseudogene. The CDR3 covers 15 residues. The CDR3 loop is CASSKSRQPNQPQHF. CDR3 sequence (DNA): TGTGCCAGCAGCAAGTCTAGACAGCCTAATCAGCCCCAGCATTTT.

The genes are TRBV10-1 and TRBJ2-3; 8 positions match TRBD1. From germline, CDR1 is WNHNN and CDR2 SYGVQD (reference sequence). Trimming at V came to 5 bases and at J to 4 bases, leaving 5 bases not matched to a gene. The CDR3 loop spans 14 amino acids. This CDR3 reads CASSFGQGADTQYF. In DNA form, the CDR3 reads TGCGCCAGCAGTTTTGGACAGGGCGCAGATACGCAGTATTTT.

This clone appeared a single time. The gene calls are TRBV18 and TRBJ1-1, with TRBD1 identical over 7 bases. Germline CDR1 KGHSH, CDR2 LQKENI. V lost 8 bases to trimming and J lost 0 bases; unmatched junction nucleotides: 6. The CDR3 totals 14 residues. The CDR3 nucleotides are TGTGCCAGCACCAAGGGGGCGATGAACACTGAAGCTTTCTTT. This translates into CASTKGAMNTEAFF.

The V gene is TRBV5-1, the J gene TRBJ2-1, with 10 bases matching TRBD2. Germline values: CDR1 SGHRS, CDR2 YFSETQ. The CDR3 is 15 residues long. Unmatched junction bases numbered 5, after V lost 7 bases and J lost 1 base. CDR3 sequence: CASGSSGSSYNEQFF. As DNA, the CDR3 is TGCGCCAGCGGCTCTAGCGGGAGTTCCTACAATGAGCAGTTCTTC.

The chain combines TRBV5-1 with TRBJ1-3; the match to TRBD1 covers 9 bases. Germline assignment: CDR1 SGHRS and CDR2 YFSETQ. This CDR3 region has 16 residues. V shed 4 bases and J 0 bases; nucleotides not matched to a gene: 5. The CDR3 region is CASSRTGEYSGNTIYF. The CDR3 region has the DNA TGCGCCAGCAGCCGGACAGGGGAATACTCTGGAAACACCATATATTTT.

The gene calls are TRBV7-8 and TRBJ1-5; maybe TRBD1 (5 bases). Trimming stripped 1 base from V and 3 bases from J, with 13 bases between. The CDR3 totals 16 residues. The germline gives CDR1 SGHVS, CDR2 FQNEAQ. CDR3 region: CASSLGSQGLNQPQHF. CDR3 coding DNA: TGTGCCAGCAGCTTAGGGTCTCAGGGTCTCAATCAGCCCCAGCATTTT.

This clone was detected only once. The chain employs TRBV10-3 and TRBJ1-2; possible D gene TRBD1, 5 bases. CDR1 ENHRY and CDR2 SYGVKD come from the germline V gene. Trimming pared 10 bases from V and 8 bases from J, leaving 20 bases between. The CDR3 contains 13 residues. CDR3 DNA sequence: TGTGCCACCAACGGTCCTCCGGGGGACGGCTACACCTTC. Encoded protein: CATNGPPGDGYTF.

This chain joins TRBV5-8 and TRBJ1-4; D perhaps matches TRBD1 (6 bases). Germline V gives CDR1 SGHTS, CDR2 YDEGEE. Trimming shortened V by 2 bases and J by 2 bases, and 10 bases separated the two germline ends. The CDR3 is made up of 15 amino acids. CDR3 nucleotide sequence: TGTGCCAGCAGCTTATCGCAGGGGACTAATGAAAAACTGTTTTTT. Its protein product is CASSLSQGTNEKLFF.

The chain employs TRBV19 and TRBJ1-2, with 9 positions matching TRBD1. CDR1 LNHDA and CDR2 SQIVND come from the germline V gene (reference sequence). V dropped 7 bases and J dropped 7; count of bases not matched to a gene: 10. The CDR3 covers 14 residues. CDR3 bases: TGTGCCAGTACCCCACAGGGGGCGAATATTGGCTACACCTTC. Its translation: CASTPQGANIGYTF.

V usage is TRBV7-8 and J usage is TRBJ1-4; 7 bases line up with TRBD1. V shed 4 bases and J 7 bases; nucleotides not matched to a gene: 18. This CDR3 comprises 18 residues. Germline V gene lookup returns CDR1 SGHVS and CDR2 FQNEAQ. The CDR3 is CASSSSRDRGRASEKLFF. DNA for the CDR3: TGTGCCAGCAGCTCGAGCCGGGACAGAGGCCGAGCTAGTGAAAAACTGTTTTTT.

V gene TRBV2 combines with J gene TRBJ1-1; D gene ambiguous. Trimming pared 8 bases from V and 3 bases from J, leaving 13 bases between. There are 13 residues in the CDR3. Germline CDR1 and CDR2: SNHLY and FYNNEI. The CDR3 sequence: CASSDGEYTEAFF. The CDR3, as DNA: TGTGCCAGCTCCGACGGGGAATACACTGAAGCTTTCTTT.

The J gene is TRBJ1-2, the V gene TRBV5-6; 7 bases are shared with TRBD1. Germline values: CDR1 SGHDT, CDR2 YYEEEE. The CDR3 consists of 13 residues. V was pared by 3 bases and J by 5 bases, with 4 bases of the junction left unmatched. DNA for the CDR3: TGTGCCAGCAGCTCCGGGACAGTTTATGGCTACACCTTC. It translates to CASSSGTVYGYTF.